This TCR beta chain was profiled in a study of T-cell reconstitution after alpha-beta-depleted transplantation in children (dated by TCRdb to between 2015 and 2016). Study-wide context: T-cell immune reconstitution after TCRalphabeta/CD19-depleted allogeneic hematopoietic cell transplantation in children was quantitatively tracked in the study by means of TCR repertoire profiling. The research as a whole found: In some patients, the high TCRbeta diversity seen at day 60 was put down to recipient T cells and intrathymic progenitors that had survived conditioning. Apparently early alphabetaT-cell count recovery about two months after transplant reportedly relied on only several hundred rapidly expanded clones derived from non-depleted graft cells. Over subsequent months, a decline in hyperexpanded clone frequencies was noted, and after one year, T-cell counts and TCRbeta diversity were mostly ascribed to newly produced T cells.

On this clonotype: The specificity of this receptor is unknown. No base quality information exists; no much larger clone differs at one position.

Library preparation used PCR. The sample was run on an Illumina HiSeq 2500. TCR libraries were prepared with molecular barcoding, using unique molecular identifiers to normalize TCRbeta repertoire quantification. Clones were called with MiXCR by TCRdb after fastp trimmed the public reads at Q25, and only in-frame beta chains were retained. Rows merge per CDR3 protein into single entries with the most common DNA and genes. The sample records some 450,000 distinct CDR3 sequences, roughly 43% of which are singletons. The ten most abundant clones make up 25% to 30% of the sample. Taken from the germline V gene, the CDR1 and CDR2 loops are SGHNT and YENEEA. The CDR3 runs 17 residues from the cysteine to the phenylalanine. This entry keeps only the CDR3 DNA: 51 bases, framed from base 1. V lost 1 base and J lost 2 bases; the stretch between them is 17 bases long. According to the study, the label for this sample's treatment or condition signals: allogeneic hematopoietic cell transplantation with graft depleted of TCRalphabeta T cells and CD19 B cells. Transplant recipients were children who received TCRalphabeta/CD19-depleted allogeneic hematopoietic cell grafts.

The rearranged segments are TRBV11-3 and TRBJ2-5; the D gene is perhaps TRBD1 or TRBD2, as each covers 5 bases. The receptor was derived from a girl aged 2 to 10 with aplastic anemia, due to receive a stem cell transplant. The specimen comprised PBMCs, sampled before TCRalphabeta/CD19-depleted stem cell transplant. Here the CDR3 is given as CASSLGGGGEGQETQYF. The sequence in DNA is TGTGCCAGCAGCTTAGGGGGCGGAGGAGAAGGGCAAGAGACCCAGTACTTC.